This TCR beta chain is from a study of CD8+CD57+ T cells in acquired aplastic anemia. TCR beta VDJ and CDR3 were profiled, and genomic DNA was the template. Using its own MiXCR run on the reads, TCRdb lists one record per CDR3 protein. The table includes 400,000 to 600,000 distinct CDR3 sequences, around 30% detected once. Patients included in sequencing had previously demonstrated CD8+CD57+ cell expansion by flow cytometry. Trimming took 4 bases from V and 3 from J, leaving 19 bases between them. The CDR3 is 16 residues long. Per germline, CDR1 MGHRA and CDR2 YSYEKL. The specimen sequenced was sorted CD4+, CD8+, or CD8+CD57+ T cells (not recorded which) from PBMCs. The V call is TRBV4-1, the J call TRBJ2-7, with D possibly being TRBD1 (6 bases). The receptor comes from a human donor with aplastic anemia. In nucleotides, the CDR3 is TGCGCCAGCAGCCCGGATTTGGGGGCAACAATCTACGAGCAGTACTTC. It encodes CASSPDLGATIYEQYF.